This T cell receptor (beta chain) was observed in a study of shared clonotypes between healthy human individuals. The assay was immunoSEQ multiplex PCR, and TCRdb's table has in-frame clones only and misses some. Among about 2.3 million clones listed, roughly 92% were seen once. Looked up from germline, CDR1 is MDHEN and CDR2 is SYDVKM. The CDR3 loop spans 15 amino acids. V gave up 5 bases and J gave up 8 bases, with 21 bases separating them. Only a few counts were recorded for this clone. This clonotype was obtained from a man between 18 and 35 years old in good health. Some clones in this sample may be carry-over from other donors' samples. The chain links TRBV28 to TRBJ1-2; maybe TRBD1 (6 bases). The sequencing input was naive CD4+ T cells from PBMCs. This sample's subset: CD45RA+ positively selected. The DNA of the CDR3 is TGTGCCAGCAGTCGCTTGGGCGGGGGCGCGGGCGGCTACACCTTC. As protein: CASSRLGGGAGGYTF.